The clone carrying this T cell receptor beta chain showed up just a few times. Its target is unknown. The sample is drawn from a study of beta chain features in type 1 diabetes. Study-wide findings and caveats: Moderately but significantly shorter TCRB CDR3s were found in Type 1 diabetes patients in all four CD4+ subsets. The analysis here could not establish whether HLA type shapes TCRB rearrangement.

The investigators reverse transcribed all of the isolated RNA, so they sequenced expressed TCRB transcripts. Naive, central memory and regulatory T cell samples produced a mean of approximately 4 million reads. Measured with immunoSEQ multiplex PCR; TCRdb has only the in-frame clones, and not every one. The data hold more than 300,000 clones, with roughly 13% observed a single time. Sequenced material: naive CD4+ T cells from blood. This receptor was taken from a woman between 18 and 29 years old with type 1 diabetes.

CDR3 nucleotides: TGTGCCAGCAGCTCCATGGTGGGAGGCCAAGAGACCCAGTACTTC. As protein: CASSSMVGGQETQYF. The V call is TRBV7-2, the J call TRBJ2-5; tentative D call: TRBD2 (6 bases). Trimming removed 4 bases from V and 1 base from J, with 13 bases in between. The V gene's germline CDR1 is SGHTA and CDR2 FQGNSA. The CDR3 is 15 amino acids. The variable domain in full, completed from reference TRBV7-2 and TRBJ2-5, reads GAGVSQSPSNKVTEKGKDVELRCDPISGHTALYWYRQSLGQGLEFLIYFQGNSAPDKSGLPSDRFSAERTGGSVSTLTIQRTQQEDSAVYLCASSSMVGGQETQYFGPGTRLLVL.